Shown below are 9 T cell receptor beta chains from a single sample sequenced in a study of T cell responses to AZD1222 COVID-19 vaccine. Assay: immunoSEQ multiplex PCR; the TCRdb copy retains only in-frame clones and omits some. The sample contains around 160,000 clones, 94% of which appear only once. Source: peripheral blood, taken on day 0 of AZD1222 vaccination. The receptors derive from an adult in good health.

V gene TRBV5-4 combines with J gene TRBJ1-4, with D uncertain. Germline lookup yields CDR1 SGHNT and CDR2 YYREEE (reference sequence). The V end lost 0 bases, the J end lost 3 bases, and 9 bases lay between the germline ends. The CDR3 has 15 amino acids. The CDR3 DNA reads TGTGCCAGCAGCTTGGGGACCAGCCCTAATGAAAAACTGTTTTTT. Translating it yields CASSLGTSPNEKLFF.

V usage is TRBV12-3 or TRBV12-4 and J usage is TRBJ1-5; D remains ambiguous. V was pared by 3 bases and J by 11 bases, with 11 bases between. The CDR3 covers 12 residues. CDR3 sequence (DNA): TGTGCCAGCAGTTTCTCTTCACAGTCCCAGCATTTT. It yields the protein CASSFSSQSQHF.

This clone was counted once. V is TRBV10-3 and J is TRBJ1-4; D perhaps matches TRBD1 (6 bases). The germline V gene has CDR1 ENHRY and CDR2 SYGVKD. The CDR3 consists of 15 residues. The V end was cut by 6 bases, the J end by 5 bases, with 16 bases between. As DNA, the CDR3 is TGTGCCATCAGGCAAGGGGGACTGAGAAATGAAAAACTGTTTTTT. It is translated as CAIRQGGLRNEKLFF.

V and J are TRBV19 and TRBJ1-6, with D unclear. The germline gives CDR1 LNHDA, CDR2 SQIVND (reference sequence). This CDR3 region has 16 residues. Trimming shortened V by 3 bases and J by 3 bases, and 12 bases separated the two germline ends. CDR3 sequence reads: CASSIVGRGYNSPLHF. CDR3 nucleotide sequence: TGTGCCAGTAGTATTGTCGGACGGGGCTATAATTCACCCCTCCACTTT.

The V and J genes are TRBV11-1 and TRBJ1-4, with D possibly matching TRBD1 (6 bases). CDR1 SGHAT and CDR2 FQDESV come from the germline V gene (reference sequence). The CDR3 consists of 15 residues. The V end was cut by 4 bases, the J end by 3 bases, with 12 bases between. The CDR3 loop is CASSSSQGPNEKLFF. The CDR3 bases are TGTGCCAGCAGCTCTTCACAGGGACCTAATGAAAAACTGTTTTTT.

The chain has TRBV29-1 and TRBJ1-2, with a possible D match to TRBD1 (5 bases). Germline V gene data show CDR1 as SQVTM and CDR2 as ANQGSEA. CDR3 length equals 11 residues. V lost 7 bases, J lost 3 bases, and 9 bases lay in between. Here the CDR3 DNA reads TGCAGCGCCCAGGGAGACTATGGCTACACCTTC. Residues: CSAQGDYGYTF.

The chain joins TRBV7-2 to TRBJ1-2; D might be TRBD1 (6 bases). Germline lookup yields CDR1 SGHTA and CDR2 FQGNSA. V lost 5 bases, J lost 8 bases, and 15 bases lay in between. CDR3 size: 13 residues. CDR3 coding DNA: TGTGCCAGCAGCGGACGGGGGCTCGACGGCTACACCTTC. It translates to CASSGRGLDGYTF.

The rearrangement links TRBV2 to TRBJ1-4, with D hard to call. This CDR3 spans 12 amino acids. CDR1 and CDR2 (germline): SNHLY, FYNNEI. V was pared by 6 bases and J by 4 bases, with 6 bases between. The CDR3 region is CASRPSNEKLFF. DNA for the CDR3: TGTGCCAGCAGACCCAGTAATGAAAAACTGTTTTTT.

The V call is TRBV7-6, the J call TRBJ2-1; maybe TRBD2 (5 bases). Trimming stripped 8 bases from V and 4 bases from J, with 18 bases between. This CDR3 has 15 amino acids. CDR1 is SGHVS and CDR2 is FNYEAQ in the germline V gene. The chain's CDR3 is CASVASAGGYNEQFF. Here the CDR3 DNA reads TGTGCCAGCGTGGCTAGTGCGGGCGGATACAATGAGCAGTTCTTC.